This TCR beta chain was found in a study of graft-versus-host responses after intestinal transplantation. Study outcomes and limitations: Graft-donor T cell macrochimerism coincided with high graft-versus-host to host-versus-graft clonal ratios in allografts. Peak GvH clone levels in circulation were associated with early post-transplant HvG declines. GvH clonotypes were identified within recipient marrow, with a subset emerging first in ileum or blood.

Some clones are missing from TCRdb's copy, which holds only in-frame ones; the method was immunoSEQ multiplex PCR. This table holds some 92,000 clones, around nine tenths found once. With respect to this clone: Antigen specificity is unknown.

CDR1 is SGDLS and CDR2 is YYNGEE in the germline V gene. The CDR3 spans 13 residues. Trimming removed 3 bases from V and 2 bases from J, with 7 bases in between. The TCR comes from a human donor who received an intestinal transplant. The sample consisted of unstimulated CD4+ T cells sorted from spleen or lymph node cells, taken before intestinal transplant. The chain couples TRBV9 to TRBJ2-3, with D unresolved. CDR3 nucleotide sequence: TGTGCCAGCAGCGCAAAGACCACAGATACGCAGTATTTT. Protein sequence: CASSAKTTDTQYF.